This record covers a single T cell receptor (beta chain). The data are from a study of blood T cell repertoires in COVID-19. Study in general: The study drew acute and convalescent COVID-19 samples from the United States, Italy and Spain.

Original handling: Reference gene primer amplification gave estimated nucleated cell counts. Profiling relied on immunoSEQ multiplex PCR, and the TCRdb table lists in-frame clones only, not all of them. That table supplies the V and J calls and clone size; D and trimming were determined from the DNA. The sample consists of some 96,000 clones, less than 85% of them appearing once. This clonotype was obtained from a human donor in a cohort sampled during active COVID-19. Sample: peripheral blood.

The CDR3 coding sequence is TGTGCCAGCAGCCCAGGGTTTTCTGGAAACACCATATATTTT. This translates into CASSPGFSGNTIYF. The chain has TRBV11-2 and TRBJ1-3; maybe TRBD1 (5 bases). Germline values: CDR1 SGHAT, CDR2 FQNNGV. The CDR3 length is 14 residues. V shed 5 bases and J shed 1 base, with 9 bases lying between them.